The clone carrying this TCR beta chain was seen a few times. The antigen is undetermined. The data were obtained in a study of blood T cells in healthy people across ages. For the second PCR, which ran for about 6 to 12 cycles, a sample-barcoded 5' primer and a J-beta primer mix were used. Individual samples furnished no less than 2.5 million CDR3-containing paired-end reads apiece. MiXCR, applied by TCRdb to the 5' RACE reads, yields one record per CDR3 protein. The sample consists of roughly 1.9 million distinct CDR3 sequences, approximately 39% of them appearing once. Donors ranged from about 6 to 95 years old and were healthy Caucasians in Russia. Samples each yielded at least 6 micrograms of total RNA. General study findings and limits: The long-lived group displayed more naive CD4+ cells, plus higher diversity, than the aged donors did.

This CDR3 is 14 amino acids long. Germline CDR1 SQVTM, CDR2 ANQGSEA. Trimming shortened V by 3 bases and J by 4 bases, and 13 bases separated the two germline ends. The gene calls are TRBV29-1 and TRBJ2-1, with D possibly TRBD1 on 6 matching bases. The origin of this receptor is a human donor in good health. The sequenced sample consisted of blood. The chain's CDR3 is CSVEEIGGYNEQFF. DNA of the CDR3: TGCAGCGTTGAGGAAATAGGGGGTTACAATGAGCAGTTCTTC.